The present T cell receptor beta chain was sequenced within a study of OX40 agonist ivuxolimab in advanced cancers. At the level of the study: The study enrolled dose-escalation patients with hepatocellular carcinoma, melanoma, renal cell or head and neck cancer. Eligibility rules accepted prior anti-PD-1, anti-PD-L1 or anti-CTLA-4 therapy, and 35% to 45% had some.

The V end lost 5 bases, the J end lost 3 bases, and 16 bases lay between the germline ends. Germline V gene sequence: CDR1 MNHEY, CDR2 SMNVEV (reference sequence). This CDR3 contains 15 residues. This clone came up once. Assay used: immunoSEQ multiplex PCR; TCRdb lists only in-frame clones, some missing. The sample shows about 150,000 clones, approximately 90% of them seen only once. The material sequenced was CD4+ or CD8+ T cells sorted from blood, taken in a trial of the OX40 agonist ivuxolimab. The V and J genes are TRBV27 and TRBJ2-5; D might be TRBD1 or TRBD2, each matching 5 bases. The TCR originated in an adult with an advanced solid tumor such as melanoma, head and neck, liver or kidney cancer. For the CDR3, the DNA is TGTGCCAGCAGTAGGGGACGACAGATGGAAGAGACCCAGTACTTC. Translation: CASSRGRQMEETQYF.